Presented here are 14 T cell receptor beta chains from one specimen sequenced in a study of cytomegalovirus exposure and HLA in healthy donors (dated 2017 in TCRdb). Libraries were prepared through the immunoSEQ multiplex PCR assay. A mixture of 60 forward primers for TCR Vbeta segments and 13 reverse primers for TCR Jbeta segments was used in the multiplex PCR. In its TCRdb copy, this immuneACCESS table keeps in-frame sequences only and misses some clones. Where compared with another copy, unresolved V genes explain less than half of these, and the others have no known cause. The sample contains approximately 110,000 clones, under 85% of them found a single time. The top ten constitute 9.5% to 15% of the sample. The sequenced material came from PBMCs. The receptors derive from a middle-aged woman in good health and CMV-seropositive.

This clone was detected once. The chain carries TRBV7-3 and TRBJ2-1, with TRBD2 matching over 7 bases. Germline CDR1 SGHTA, CDR2 FQGTGA. The V gene end was trimmed by 5 bases and the J gene end by 9 bases; junction bases not matched to a gene: 7. This CDR3 comprises 13 residues. CDR3 bases: TGTGCCAGCAGCACGAAAGCGGGAAGTGAGCAGTTCTTC. It codes for CASSTKAGSEQFF.

This clone was detected only a few times. The rearrangement joins TRBV5-4 to TRBJ2-5; D gene uncertain. This CDR3 region has 12 residues. V lost 4 bases to trimming and J lost 3 bases, with 7 bases between them. Germline V gene data show CDR1 as SGHNT and CDR2 as YYREEE (reference sequence). CDR3 loop: CASSRVEETQYF. Here the CDR3 DNA reads TGTGCCAGCAGCCGGGTGGAAGAGACCCAGTACTTC.

The chain links TRBV19 to TRBJ2-7, with 9 bases fitting TRBD1. In germline, CDR1 is LNHDA, CDR2 SQIVND (reference sequence). V shed 2 bases and J 6 bases; nucleotides not matched to a gene: 2. The CDR3 extends over 13 amino acids. The CDR3 region is CASSIQDRGEQYF. Written as DNA, the CDR3 is TGTGCCAGTAGTATACAGGACAGGGGCGAGCAGTACTTC.

CDR3: CASSPREGGRTDTQYF. The CDR3 DNA is TGCGCCAGCTCCCCAAGGGAGGGAGGACGCACAGATACGCAGTATTTT. The chain uses TRBV5-1 and TRBJ2-3, with 7 bases matching TRBD2. Unmatched junction bases numbered 12, after V lost 7 bases and J lost 1 base. This CDR3 region has 16 residues. Germline V gives CDR1 SGHRS, CDR2 YFSETQ.

This clone was picked up a small number of times. The chain links TRBV4-1 to TRBJ1-4; D ambiguous. The germline V gene encodes CDR1 MGHRA and CDR2 YSYEKL. This CDR3 has 14 residues. V was cut by 1 base and J by 5 bases, with 8 bases left in between. CDR3 residues: CASSQGGLNEKLFF. DNA of the CDR3: TGCGCCAGCAGCCAAGGCGGACTGAATGAAAAACTGTTTTTT.

The J gene is TRBJ1-4, the V gene TRBV6-1; unclear D gene. The CDR3 spans 14 residues. Germline V gene sequence: CDR1 MNHNS, CDR2 SASEGT. V gave up 1 base and J gave up 14 bases, with 17 bases separating them. CDR3 amino acids: CASSEVLYESSLFF. CDR3 in DNA: TGTGCCAGCAGTGAAGTACTCTATGAATCTTCTCTGTTTTTT.

This clone occurred a few times. The rearrangement uses TRBV4-1 and TRBJ2-1, with D possibly TRBD1 on 7 matching bases. The CDR3 has 21 amino acids. CDR1 and CDR2 (germline): MGHRA, YSYEKL. Trimming cost V 4 bases and J 1 base, with 29 bases left between them. This chain's CDR3 is CASSPEWQGVKVAASYNEQFF. The CDR3 bases are TGCGCCAGCAGCCCAGAGTGGCAGGGGGTGAAAGTAGCGGCTTCCTACAATGAGCAGTTCTTC.

The rearrangement uses TRBV28 and TRBJ2-7; 11 nucleotides match TRBD1. This CDR3 comprises 21 residues. The V and J ends lost 7 bases and 7 bases, in that order; junction bases with no gene match: 30. Germline V lookup: CDR1 MDHEN, CDR2 SYDVKM. The DNA of the CDR3 is TGTGCCAGCAAGGTTAGTCCAGGACAGGGGGCATTGAGGGGGAGGGCCGGGGAGCAGTACTTC. Translating gives CASKVSPGQGALRGRAGEQYF.

The chain recombines TRBV2 with TRBJ1-3; D is uncertain. Trimming took off 9 bases at V and 0 bases at J, with 9 bases between the two ends. Germline CDR1 SNHLY, CDR2 FYNNEI. The CDR3 is 13 amino acids. CDR3 sequence reads: CARKQSSGNTIYF. CDR3 in DNA: TGTGCCAGGAAACAGAGCTCTGGAAACACCATATATTTT.

The CDR3 region is CASSLRTGGGRPLVNEKLFF. The CDR3 DNA reads TGTGCCAGCAGTCTGAGGACAGGGGGGGGGCGCCCCCTAGTTAATGAAAAACTGTTTTTT. The chain carries TRBV28 and TRBJ1-4; 10 bases fit TRBD1. The trim removed 5 bases at V and 4 bases at J, leaving 19 bases unmatched. From germline, CDR1 is MDHEN and CDR2 SYDVKM. This CDR3 contains 20 residues.

The V gene is TRBV14, the J gene TRBJ2-3; D unresolved. In germline, CDR1 is SGHDN, CDR2 FVKESK. The CDR3 has 12 amino acids. V was cut by 2 bases and J by 5 bases, with 5 bases left in between. The CDR3: CASSQPGDTQYF. The CDR3 nucleotides read TGTGCCAGCAGCCAACCGGGAGATACGCAGTATTTT.

The chain uses TRBV5-8 and TRBJ2-3; TRBD2 agrees at 13 bases. V trimming: 4 bases; J trimming: 0 bases; junction bases outside the gene matches: 2. The CDR3 spans 16 residues. In germline, CDR1 is SGHTS, CDR2 YDEGEE. CDR3 nucleotides: TGTGCCAGCAGCAAGGGACTAGCGGGGAGCACAGATACGCAGTATTTT. Translating it yields CASSKGLAGSTDTQYF. Full variable domain (missing parts from reference TRBV5-8 and TRBJ2-3): EAGVTQSPTHLIKTRGQQATLRCSPISGHTSVYWYQQALGLGLQFLLWYDEGEERNRGNFPPRFSGRQFPNYSSELNVNALELEDSALYLCASSKGLAGSTDTQYFGPGTRLTVL.

V and J are TRBV7-9 and TRBJ1-4, with D perhaps TRBD1 (6 bases). This CDR3 spans 16 amino acids. V lost 4 bases, J lost 5 bases, and 17 bases lay in between. Germline V lookup: CDR1 SEHNR, CDR2 FQNEAQ (reference sequence). Here the CDR3 reads CASSSGRRGGNEKLFF. The DNA of the CDR3 is TGTGCCAGCAGCTCCGGCCGAAGGGGGGGGAATGAAAAACTGTTTTTT. Together with reference TRBV7-9 and TRBJ1-4, the CDR3 gives the full variable domain: DTGVSQNPRHKITKRGQNVTFRCDPISEHNRLYWYRQTLGQGPEFLTYFQNEAQLEKSRLLSDRFSAERPKGSFSTLEIQRTEQGDSAMYLCASSSGRRGGNEKLFFGSGTQLSVL.

CDR3 nucleotide sequence: TGCGCCAGCAGTGCTGGACAGGCCAGCTCCTACGAGCAGTACTTC. This sequence encodes CASSAGQASSYEQYF. The rearrangement links TRBV10-1 to TRBJ2-7; 7 bases map to TRBD1. Unmatched junction bases numbered 6, after V lost 4 bases and J lost 0 bases. The CDR3 contains 15 residues. Germline loops: CDR1 WNHNN, CDR2 SYGVQD (reference sequence).